The entry below gives a single T cell receptor (beta chain) sequence along with its context. V was cut by 0 bases and J by 6 bases, with 15 bases left in between. CDR1 is SGHRS, CDR2 YFSETQ, per germline. The CDR3 has 16 residues. This specimen belongs to a study of shared clonotypes between healthy human individuals. Method: immunoSEQ multiplex PCR; TCRdb's copy keeps in-frame clones and lacks some. The sample lists about 1.1 million clones; roughly 80% were seen once. The origin of this receptor is a man younger than 30 in good health. Some clones in this sample may be carry-over from other donors' samples. Sequencing was done on a sample of memory CD4+ T cells from PBMCs. The subset was: CD45RA-negative fraction. The V and J genes are TRBV5-1 and TRBJ1-4; D is unclear. The CDR3 DNA sequence: TGCGCCAGCAGCTTGGCCGGGGATTATAGAGATGAAAAACTGTTTTTT. This gives the protein CASSLAGDYRDEKLFF. Full variable domain (missing parts from reference TRBV5-1 and TRBJ1-4): KAGVTQTPRYLIKTRGQQVTLSCSPISGHRSVSWYQQTPGQGLQFLFEYFSETQRNKGNFPGRFSGRQFSNSRSEMNVSTLELGDSALYLCASSLAGDYRDEKLFFGSGTQLSVL.